These 29 T cell receptor beta chains were all obtained from the same sample, sequenced in a study of early T cells in non-severe SARS-CoV-2 infection. MiXCR, applied by TCRdb to the 5' RACE reads, yields one record per CDR3 protein. The top ten hold 3.1% of the sample, which has about 110,000 distinct CDR3 sequences, 9.5% to 13% seen once. Material for sequencing was whole blood. These receptors originate from an adult who was a healthcare worker with PCR-confirmed SARS-CoV-2 infection or an uninfected control (not recorded which).

This clonotype was counted a few times. This chain links TRBV9 with TRBJ2-7; weak D call: TRBD2 (6 bases). The CDR3 extends over 16 amino acids. V lost 0 bases and J 2 bases, leaving 15 bases between the germline ends. The germline gives CDR1 SGDLS, CDR2 YYNGEE. The CDR3, as DNA: TGTGCCAGCAGCGTAGGAGTGATAGCGGCTCCCTACGAGCAGTACTTC. Residues: CASSVGVIAAPYEQYF.

This clonotype was detected only a few times. This chain connects TRBV3-1 to TRBJ2-1; 10 nucleotides agree with TRBD2. The CDR3 is 15 residues long. Germline CDR1 is LGHDT and CDR2 is YNNKEL (reference sequence). V was pared by 4 bases and J by 6 bases, with 6 bases of the junction left unmatched. In DNA, the CDR3 is TGTGCCAGCAGCCCGCTAGCGGGAGTTCCCAATGAGCAGTTCTTC. It codes for CASSPLAGVPNEQFF.

This clonotype showed up many times. The V and J genes are TRBV11-2 and TRBJ2-6; tentatively, D is TRBD1 (6 bases). The ends were cut back, 2 bases at V and 0 bases at J, with 11 bases in the middle. Germline-derived CDR1 and CDR2 are SGHAT and FQNNGV. The CDR3 spans 17 residues. CDR3 in amino acids: CASSLRQAISGANVLTF. CDR3 coding DNA: TGTGCCAGCAGCTTACGACAGGCCATCTCTGGGGCCAACGTCCTGACTTTC.

This clonotype was detected ten times or more. The CDR3 loop is CASSLELETQYF. The CDR3, as DNA: TGTGCCAGCAGCTTAGAGCTCGAGACCCAGTACTTC. J is TRBJ2-5 and V is TRBV11-3, with unresolved D. CDR1 and CDR2 (germline): SGHNT, YENEEA. V was clipped by 0 bases and J by 5 bases, with 4 bases between them. This CDR3 is 12 amino acids long.

This clonotype was picked up many times. The chain links TRBV12-3 or TRBV12-4 to TRBJ1-2; D might be TRBD1 (5 bases). The CDR3 contains 17 residues. Trimming pared 4 bases from V and 4 bases from J, leaving 22 bases between. In DNA, the CDR3 is TGTGCCAGCAGTTACGATGTCGGGGGTACCGGGCGCTATGGCTACACCTTC. Encoded protein: CASSYDVGGTGRYGYTF.

This clonotype was seen only a few times. V gene TRBV29-1 combines with J gene TRBJ1-2, with TRBD1 as a possible D gene (5 bases). Trimming took off 2 bases at V and 1 base at J, with 8 bases between the two ends. Germline values: CDR1 SQVTM, CDR2 ANQGSEA. The CDR3 has 13 amino acids. The CDR3 sequence: CSVELQVNYGYTF. The CDR3 DNA follows: TGCAGCGTTGAACTACAGGTTAACTATGGCTACACCTTC.

This rearrangement joins TRBV29-1 to TRBJ2-4; D gene unclear. CDR3 length equals 11 residues. The germline V gene has CDR1 SQVTM and CDR2 ANQGSEA. With 7 bases removed from V and 10 bases from J, the gap between germline ends came to 14 bases. In DNA, the CDR3 is TGCAGCGCGTCACTTACAGAAATTCAGTACTTC. It yields the protein CSASLTEIQYF.

This clonotype was recorded at least ten times. This chain uses TRBV6-2 or TRBV6-3 with TRBJ2-7; 7 bases match TRBD2. This CDR3 contains 13 residues. V shed 0 bases and J 6 bases; nucleotides not matched to a gene: 2. Germline values: CDR1 MNHEY, CDR2 SVGEGT. CDR3 amino acids: CASSYSGGTEQYF. The CDR3 DNA reads TGTGCCAGCAGTTACTCCGGGGGGACCGAGCAGTACTTC.

This clonotype was observed a few times. The genes are TRBV7-8 and TRBJ1-4, with D maybe TRBD1 (6 bases). V was shortened by 6 bases and J by 4 bases, with 12 bases between the two germline ends. From germline, CDR1 is SGHVS and CDR2 FQNEAQ. The CDR3 has 14 residues. CDR3 DNA: TGTGCCAGCAGTCATGACAGGAATAATGAAAAACTGTTTTTT. This sequence encodes CASSHDRNNEKLFF.

This clonotype was seen a few times. V usage is TRBV12-3 or TRBV12-4 and J usage is TRBJ1-1, with TRBD1 identical over 7 bases. J lost 7 bases, V lost 6 bases, and 5 bases had no gene match. This CDR3 is 12 amino acids long. CDR3 nucleotide sequence: TGTGCCAGCAGGGACAGGCACTATGAAGCTTTCTTT. Its translation is CASRDRHYEAFF.

In its sample, this clonotype was seen many times. This rearrangement joins TRBV6-6 to TRBJ2-1; 9 nucleotides align to TRBD2. CDR3 length equals 17 residues. In germline, CDR1 is MNHNY, CDR2 SVGAGI (reference sequence). Trimming took 0 bases from V and 4 from J; bases not matched to a gene: 7. Here the CDR3 DNA reads TGTGCCAGCAGTTACTCCCCCCTAGCGGGGATATACAATGAGCAGTTCTTC. Encoded protein: CASSYSPLAGIYNEQFF.

As concerns this clonotype: Mismatch with germline at one junction end may stem from a read error. The rearrangement uses TRBV12-3 or TRBV12-4 and TRBJ2-1; 12 bases align to TRBD1. This CDR3 spans 14 amino acids. CDR3 in amino acids: CASSQSGTGGAGLF. CDR3 DNA sequence: TGTGCCAGCAGTCAATCCGGGACAGGGGGCGCAGGGCTCTTC.

The CDR3 coding sequence is TGTGCCAGCAGCTTAGCTCGAGCCGGAAACACCATATATTTT. As protein: CASSLARAGNTIYF. This chain uses TRBV11-2 with TRBJ1-3; D unresolved. Germline CDR1 reads SGHAT; CDR2 reads FQNNGV. The CDR3 has 14 residues. V was cut by 1 base and J by 4 bases, with 8 bases left in between.

J is TRBJ2-1 and V is TRBV7-3; 9 bases line up with TRBD1. The CDR3 runs to 15 residues. Germline loops: CDR1 SGHTA, CDR2 FQGTGA. V lost 5 bases, J lost 6 bases, and 8 bases stayed unmatched. This CDR3 reads CASSPKGQGTNEQFF. In nucleotides, the CDR3 is TGTGCCAGCAGCCCCAAAGGACAGGGGACCAATGAGCAGTTCTTC.

This clonotype was seen ten or more times. The J gene is TRBJ2-3, the V gene TRBV4-1; D ambiguous. Per germline, CDR1 MGHRA and CDR2 YSYEKL. This CDR3 has 15 amino acids. Deletions cut 0 bases from V and 1 base from J, with 8 bases between. The CDR3 nucleotides are TGCGCCAGCAGCCAAGATAGGTTGGGCACAGATACGCAGTATTTT. It specifies CASSQDRLGTDTQYF.

At least ten counts were recorded for this clonotype. This chain joins TRBV6-5 and TRBJ2-1; 10 positions agree with TRBD2. CDR1 is MNHEY, CDR2 SVGAGI, per germline. V was pared by 10 bases and J by 0 bases, with 9 bases of the junction left unmatched. The CDR3 runs 16 residues. CDR3 in amino acids: CATIAGGKSSYNEQFF. The CDR3 nucleotides read TGTGCCACCATAGCGGGGGGCAAAAGCTCCTACAATGAGCAGTTCTTC.

This clonotype was found many times. The chain recombines TRBV12-3 or TRBV12-4 with TRBJ1-1, with a weak D call TRBD1 (5 bases). The CDR3 totals 14 residues. Trimming removed 3 bases from V and 5 bases from J, with 13 bases in between. CDR3 nucleotide sequence: TGTGCCAGCAGTTTTCGACAGACGGGAACTGAAGCTTTCTTT. This encodes CASSFRQTGTEAFF.

This clonotype was counted only a few times. The chain carries TRBV10-3 and TRBJ2-7; 11 nucleotides agree with TRBD2. Germline V lookup: CDR1 ENHRY, CDR2 SYGVKD. This CDR3 comprises 13 residues. V shed 4 bases and J 6 bases; nucleotides not matched to a gene: 2. CDR3 amino acids: CAISVLAGGEQYF. CDR3 sequence (DNA): TGTGCCATCAGTGTGCTAGCGGGAGGCGAGCAGTACTTC.

This clonotype has more than one count but fewer than ten. The CDR3 here is CASSLPSMNTEAFF. In nucleotides, the CDR3 is TGTGCCAGCAGCCTTCCAAGCATGAACACTGAAGCTTTCTTT. V usage is TRBV28 and J usage is TRBJ1-1; D not certain. Germline CDR1 is MDHEN and CDR2 is SYDVKM. V was shortened by 6 bases and J by 0 bases, with 11 bases between the two germline ends. This CDR3 has 14 residues.

In regard to this clonotype: A read error is possible here, since a much larger clone lies one base away. In nucleotides, the CDR3 is TGTGCCAGCTCACCATCGAGGAGGGCGGACACTGAAGCTTTCTTT. Translating it yields CASSPSRRADTEAFF. This chain links TRBV18 with TRBJ1-1; D remains ambiguous. Germline V gives CDR1 KGHSH, CDR2 LQKENI. The V end lost 2 bases, the J end lost 3 bases, and 13 bases lay between the germline ends. The CDR3 length is 15 residues.

J is TRBJ1-1 and V is TRBV11-2; TRBD1 might be the D (5 bases). The CDR3 has 15 residues. Trimming shortened V by 5 bases and J by 1 base, and 14 bases separated the two germline ends. From germline, CDR1 is SGHAT and CDR2 FQNNGV. The CDR3 DNA follows: TGTGCCAGCAGCCCACTCTTTGGACAGAACACTGAAGCTTTCTTT. Translation: CASSPLFGQNTEAFF.

The J gene is TRBJ2-5, the V gene TRBV24-1, with D perhaps TRBD1 (5 bases). V was trimmed by 1 base and J by 5 bases, leaving 10 bases between them. CDR1 is KGHDR, CDR2 SFDVKD, per germline. The CDR3 totals 14 residues. CDR3 loop: CATSDLRGVETQYF. The CDR3 region has the DNA TGTGCCACCAGTGATTTAAGGGGCGTCGAGACCCAGTACTTC.

The chain employs TRBV5-1 and TRBJ2-3; TRBD2 matches at 8 bases. V trimming: 4 bases; J trimming: 0 bases; junction bases outside the gene matches: 7. This CDR3 contains 16 residues. The germline CDR1 and CDR2 sequences are SGHRS and YFSETQ. In nucleotides, the CDR3 is TGCGCCAGCAGCGGGACGGAGCGGGGGAGCACAGATACGCAGTATTTT. This gives the protein CASSGTERGSTDTQYF.

The chain employs TRBV6-1 and TRBJ2-7; TRBD1 agrees at 12 bases. With 4 bases clipped from V and 6 bases from J, the junction kept 10 bases outside the gene matches. The CDR3 covers 16 residues. In germline, CDR1 is MNHNS, CDR2 SASEGT. In nucleotides, the CDR3 is TGTGCCAGCAGTGTTGTCTCCGGGACAGGGGGCTGCGAGCAGTACTTC. Its translation is CASSVVSGTGGCEQYF.

This clonotype was seen more than once but under ten times. The J gene is TRBJ2-7, the V gene TRBV27, with 9 bases that match TRBD2. Germline CDR1 is MNHEY and CDR2 is SMNVEV (reference sequence). This CDR3 spans 15 amino acids. Trimming at V came to 7 bases and at J to 2 bases, leaving 9 bases not matched to a gene. CDR3 in DNA: TGTGCCAGCATGGGGATGGGACTAGCAGCCTACGAGCAGTACTTC. It codes for CASMGMGLAAYEQYF.

This clonotype has a handful of counts. DNA for the CDR3: TGTGCCAGCAGCCCGTCTAGCGGGAGGGCCAAAAACATTCAGTACTTC. This translates into CASSPSSGRAKNIQYF. V and J are TRBV13 and TRBJ2-4; 11 bases line up with TRBD2. CDR1 and CDR2 (germline): PRHDT, FYEKMQ (reference sequence). Losses at the gene ends were 5 bases for V and 1 base for J; bases not matched to a gene: 4. The CDR3 consists of 16 residues. The variable domain in full, completed from reference TRBV13 and TRBJ2-4, reads AAGVIQSPRHLIKEKRETATLKCYPIPRHDTVYWYQQGPGQDPQFLISFYEKMQSDKGSIPDRFSAQQFSDYHSELNMSSLELGDSALYFCASSPSSGRAKNIQYFGAGTRLSVL.

The chain links TRBV29-1 to TRBJ1-1, with D perhaps TRBD1 (5 bases). Germline lookup yields CDR1 SQVTM and CDR2 ANQGSEA. Deletions cut 0 bases from V and 8 bases from J, with 10 bases between. This CDR3 spans 12 amino acids. This chain's CDR3 is CSVEDGTAEAFF. DNA for the CDR3: TGCAGCGTTGAAGATGGGACCGCCGAAGCTTTCTTT. The full variable domain, completed using reference TRBV29-1 and TRBJ1-1, is SAVISQKPSRDICQRGTSLTIQCQVDSQVTMMFWYRQQPGQSLTLIATANQGSEATYESGFVIDKFPISRPNLTFSTLTVSNMSPEDSSIYLCSVEDGTAEAFFGQGTRLTVV.

The CDR3 reads CASSFMGGGRSYEQYF. CDR3 in DNA: TGTGCCAGCAGTTTTATGGGGGGAGGTCGGTCCTACGAGCAGTACTTC. The chain couples TRBV12-3 or TRBV12-4 to TRBJ2-7; D is possibly TRBD2 (6 bases). The CDR3 extends over 16 amino acids. The V end lost 3 bases, the J end lost 1 base, and 16 bases lay between the germline ends.

The rearrangement links TRBV9 to TRBJ2-3, with TRBD1 identical over 10 bases. The CDR3 covers 16 residues. The V and J ends lost 0 bases and 0 bases, in that order; junction bases with no gene match: 1. CDR1 and CDR2 (germline): SGDLS, YYNGEE. This chain's CDR3 is CASSVGDRGSTDTQYF. The CDR3 region has the DNA TGTGCCAGCAGCGTAGGGGACAGGGGAAGCACAGATACGCAGTATTTT.